The 23 T cell receptor beta chains below all came from one sample that was sequenced in a study of cytomegalovirus exposure and HLA in healthy donors. With 60 Vbeta and 13 Jbeta primers, the PCR was carried out. The data were produced by immunoSEQ multiplex PCR, yet TCRdb's version contains in-frame clones alone and is incomplete. The table has about 200,000 clones, 75% to 90% seen once. The sequenced sample was PBMCs. The receptor set was obtained from a woman younger than 45 in good health and CMV-seronegative.

The chain is built from TRBV28 and TRBJ2-7, with 8 bases lining up with TRBD1. Unmatched junction bases numbered 11, after V lost 5 bases and J lost 5 bases. Germline V lookup: CDR1 MDHEN, CDR2 SYDVKM. The CDR3 extends over 15 amino acids. The CDR3 DNA reads as TGTGCCAGCAGTCCCCCCCAGACAGGGGCGGACGAGCAGTACTTC. This encodes CASSPPQTGADEQYF. The complete variable domain, with remaining parts taken from reference TRBV28 and TRBJ2-7, reads DVKVTQSSRYLVKRTGEKVFLECVQDMDHENMFWYRQDPGLGLRLIYFSYDVKMKEKGDIPEGYSVSREKKERFSLILESASTNQTSMYLCASSPPQTGADEQYFGPGTRLTVT.

The V call is TRBV10-2, the J call TRBJ1-1, with TRBD1 identical over 8 bases. V gave up 4 bases and J gave up 2 bases; unmatched junction bases: 6. Germline V lookup: CDR1 WSHSY, CDR2 SAAADI. CDR3 length equals 15 residues. The CDR3 DNA is TGCGCCAGCAGTGCGACAGGGGTTGGAAACACTGAAGCTTTCTTT. Encoded protein: CASSATGVGNTEAFF.

This clone appeared a few times. V and J are TRBV29-1 and TRBJ2-1, with TRBD2 matching over 9 bases. The CDR3 is 13 amino acids. Germline V gene sequence: CDR1 SQVTM, CDR2 ANQGSEA. J was trimmed by 9 bases and V by 4 bases; bases with no gene match: 7. CDR3 DNA: TGCAGCGTTGTGCGACTAGCGGTCGGTGAGCAGTTCTTC. Amino acid sequence: CSVVRLAVGEQFF.

The rearrangement links TRBV28 to TRBJ1-4, with D possibly TRBD1 on 6 matching bases. Per germline, CDR1 MDHEN and CDR2 SYDVKM. The CDR3 runs 12 residues. V was trimmed by 10 bases and J by 8 bases, leaving 14 bases between them. CDR3: CATGRGKEKLFF. In nucleotides, the CDR3 is TGTGCCACGGGCAGGGGTAAAGAAAAACTGTTTTTT.

The chain couples TRBV29-1 to TRBJ2-3, with 14 bases that match TRBD2. Germline CDR1 SQVTM, CDR2 ANQGSEA. This CDR3 has 17 residues. Trimming at V came to 4 bases and at J to 1 base, leaving 7 bases not matched to a gene. The CDR3 DNA sequence: TGCAGCGTTGCCGGGACTAGCGGGAGCGACGGCACAGATACGCAGTATTTT. Translated, it gives CSVAGTSGSDGTDTQYF.

CDR3 coding DNA: TGTGCCAGCAGCGTGACAGTGAACACTGAAGCTTTCTTT. Amino acid sequence: CASSVTVNTEAFF. The chain employs TRBV7-4 and TRBJ1-1; TRBD1 might be the D (5 bases). Germline V gene data show CDR1 as SGHVT and CDR2 as SQSDAQ. With 5 bases removed from V and 0 bases from J, the gap between germline ends came to 7 bases. CDR3 length: 13 residues.

This clone appeared a single time. This chain links TRBV19 with TRBJ2-1; 10 bases map to TRBD2. Per the germline V gene, CDR1 is LNHDA and CDR2 is SQIVND (reference sequence). This CDR3 region has 16 residues. Trimming took 1 base from V and 7 from J; bases not matched to a gene: 7. The CDR3 coding sequence is TGTGCCAGTAGTATAGGAGAGCGGGAGGGCCGGAATGAGCAGTTCTTC. It yields the protein CASSIGEREGRNEQFF.

The V gene is TRBV5-1, the J gene TRBJ1-1; D is undetermined. V was shortened by 4 bases and J by 0 bases, with 10 bases between the two germline ends. The CDR3 runs 14 residues. CDR1 is SGHRS, CDR2 YFSETQ, per germline. In nucleotides, the CDR3 is TGCGCCAGCAGCGCACAGCCTTTGAACACTGAAGCTTTCTTT. Translated, it gives CASSAQPLNTEAFF. Using reference TRBV5-1 and TRBJ1-1 for the parts outside the CDR3, the full variable domain is KAGVTQTPRYLIKTRGQQVTLSCSPISGHRSVSWYQQTPGQGLQFLFEYFSETQRNKGNFPGRFSGRQFSNSRSEMNVSTLELGDSALYLCASSAQPLNTEAFFGQGTRLTVV.

The V call is TRBV2, the J call TRBJ2-5; D is perhaps TRBD2 (5 bases). Germline V gene data show CDR1 as SNHLY and CDR2 as FYNNEI. The V and J ends lost 5 bases and 4 bases respectively, with 11 bases between them. The CDR3 extends over 13 amino acids. This CDR3 is CASSHLGGETQYF. The CDR3 DNA follows: TGTGCCAGCAGTCACCTTGGAGGAGAGACCCAGTACTTC.

This clone was recorded only once. The chain has TRBV2 and TRBJ2-2, with D maybe TRBD1 (6 bases). Looked up from germline, CDR1 is SNHLY and CDR2 is FYNNEI. The V end lost 4 bases, the J end lost 7 bases, and 10 bases lay between the germline ends. The CDR3 covers 13 residues. CDR3: CASSVQGHGELFF. The CDR3 DNA is TGTGCCAGCAGTGTCCAGGGGCACGGGGAGCTGTTTTTT. The complete variable domain, with remaining parts taken from reference TRBV2 and TRBJ2-2, reads EPEVTQTPSHQVTQMGQEVILRCVPISNHLYFYWYRQILGQKVEFLVSFYNNEISEKSEIFDDQFSVERPDGSNFTLKIRSTKLEDSAMYFCASSVQGHGELFFGEGSRLTVL.

This clone was detected once. The rearrangement links TRBV11-2 to TRBJ2-5, with 10 bases aligning to TRBD1. J lost 5 bases, V lost 3 bases, and 12 bases had no gene match. The CDR3 runs 17 residues. Germline V gene lookup returns CDR1 SGHAT and CDR2 FQNNGV. This CDR3 reads CASSLGQTGGLGETQYF. CDR3 nucleotides: TGTGCCAGCAGCTTGGGCCAGACAGGGGGCCTCGGGGAGACCCAGTACTTC.

This rearrangement joins TRBV2 to TRBJ2-7; D not certain. The CDR3 consists of 14 residues. Germline V gives CDR1 SNHLY, CDR2 FYNNEI. V was pared by 0 bases and J by 5 bases, with 11 bases between. CDR3 sequence reads: CASSEAVFSDEQYF. The CDR3 bases are TGTGCCAGCAGTGAAGCTGTATTTTCGGACGAGCAGTACTTC.

This CDR3 is CASSPGTGGLEQYF. CDR3 coding DNA: TGTGCCAGCAGCCCCGGGACAGGGGGCTTGGAGCAGTACTTC. The chain is built from TRBV27 and TRBJ2-7, with 12 bases matching TRBD1. After removal of 6 bases from V and 7 bases from J, the junction contained 7 bases not matched to a gene. CDR1 and CDR2 from the germline V gene are MNHEY and SMNVEV (reference sequence). The CDR3 sequence is 14 residues long.

The DNA for the CDR3 is TGTGCCAGCAGCCCGGGACTAGTAACCGAGCAGTACTTC. It specifies CASSPGLVTEQYF. The chain combines TRBV14 with TRBJ2-7, with TRBD2 matching 8 bases. CDR1 and CDR2 from the germline V gene are SGHDN and FVKESK. The CDR3 loop spans 13 amino acids. The ends lost 4 bases at V and 6 bases at J; junction bases unmatched: 5.

The rearrangement joins TRBV7-8 to TRBJ1-3; TRBD1 aligns across 7 bases. The CDR3 sequence is 14 residues long. Losses at the gene ends were 4 bases for V and 1 base for J; bases not matched to a gene: 1. Per germline, CDR1 SGHVS and CDR2 FQNEAQ. The CDR3 sequence: CASSYRGSGNTIYF. In DNA form, the CDR3 reads TGTGCCAGCAGCTACAGGGGATCTGGAAACACCATATATTTT.

The chain recombines TRBV29-1 with TRBJ1-2; 7 nucleotides match TRBD1. V trimming: 4 bases; J trimming: 0 bases; junction bases outside the gene matches: 2. The CDR3 is made up of 13 amino acids. Germline V CDR1 and CDR2: SQVTM, ANQGSEA. CDR3 DNA: TGCAGCGTTGGACAGGGTACTAACTATGGCTACACCTTC. Its protein is CSVGQGTNYGYTF.

The chain recombines TRBV2 with TRBJ2-1, with D perhaps TRBD2 (6 bases). With 4 bases removed from V and 7 bases from J, the gap between germline ends came to 11 bases. The CDR3 extends over 13 amino acids. Germline V gene lookup returns CDR1 SNHLY and CDR2 FYNNEI. The CDR3 loop reads CASSAEGSNEQFF. CDR3 nucleotide sequence: TGTGCCAGCAGTGCGGAGGGAAGTAATGAGCAGTTCTTC.

This clone appeared a single time. The V call is TRBV7-8, the J call TRBJ2-1; D remains ambiguous. Germline V gene lookup returns CDR1 SGHVS and CDR2 FQNEAQ. The CDR3 covers 14 residues. Trimming pared 5 bases from V and 0 bases from J, leaving 8 bases between. CDR3 in amino acids: CASSPYLSYNEQFF. In DNA form, the CDR3 reads TGTGCCAGCAGCCCCTATCTCTCCTACAATGAGCAGTTCTTC.

This clone was picked up a small number of times. V and J are TRBV27 and TRBJ2-1; 7 nucleotides align to TRBD2. The CDR3 extends over 14 amino acids. J lost 5 bases, V lost 5 bases, and 6 bases had no gene match. Germline V lookup: CDR1 MNHEY, CDR2 SMNVEV (reference sequence). The CDR3 DNA sequence: TGTGCCAGCAGTCTTCTAGCGGATAACAATGAGCAGTTCTTC. Its protein product is CASSLLADNNEQFF.

The J gene is TRBJ2-7, the V gene TRBV6-5; the match to TRBD2 covers 12 bases. This CDR3 spans 14 amino acids. V lost 7 bases and J lost 6; bases outside the gene matches: 7. The germline gives CDR1 MNHEY, CDR2 SVGAGI. The CDR3, as DNA: TGTGCCAGCATGAGACTAGCGGGAGAGGGCGAGCAGTACTTC. This gives the protein CASMRLAGEGEQYF.

The chain combines TRBV27 with TRBJ2-3; D gene uncertain. This CDR3 spans 15 amino acids. Trimming took off 2 bases at V and 4 bases at J, with 13 bases between the two ends. Per germline, CDR1 MNHEY and CDR2 SMNVEV (reference sequence). The DNA for the CDR3 is TGTGCCAGCAGTTTAGTGTGGAGCCTTCCAGATACGCAGTATTTT. It yields the protein CASSLVWSLPDTQYF.

This rearrangement joins TRBV2 to TRBJ2-5, with 14 bases fitting TRBD2. This CDR3 spans 18 amino acids. Germline V gene lookup returns CDR1 SNHLY and CDR2 FYNNEI. V lost 6 bases and J lost 2; bases outside the gene matches: 11. The CDR3 reads CASSDPGLAGGLQETQYF. The CDR3, as DNA: TGTGCCAGCAGCGACCCAGGACTAGCGGGGGGCCTACAAGAGACCCAGTACTTC.

The chain uses TRBV7-8 and TRBJ1-1, with D unresolved. Germline CDR1 and CDR2: SGHVS and FQNEAQ. The CDR3 runs to 13 residues. Trimming took 5 bases from V and 3 from J, leaving 10 bases between them. Here the CDR3 DNA reads TGTGCCAGCAGCCTTCACCGGGACACTGAAGCTTTCTTT. Translated: CASSLHRDTEAFF.